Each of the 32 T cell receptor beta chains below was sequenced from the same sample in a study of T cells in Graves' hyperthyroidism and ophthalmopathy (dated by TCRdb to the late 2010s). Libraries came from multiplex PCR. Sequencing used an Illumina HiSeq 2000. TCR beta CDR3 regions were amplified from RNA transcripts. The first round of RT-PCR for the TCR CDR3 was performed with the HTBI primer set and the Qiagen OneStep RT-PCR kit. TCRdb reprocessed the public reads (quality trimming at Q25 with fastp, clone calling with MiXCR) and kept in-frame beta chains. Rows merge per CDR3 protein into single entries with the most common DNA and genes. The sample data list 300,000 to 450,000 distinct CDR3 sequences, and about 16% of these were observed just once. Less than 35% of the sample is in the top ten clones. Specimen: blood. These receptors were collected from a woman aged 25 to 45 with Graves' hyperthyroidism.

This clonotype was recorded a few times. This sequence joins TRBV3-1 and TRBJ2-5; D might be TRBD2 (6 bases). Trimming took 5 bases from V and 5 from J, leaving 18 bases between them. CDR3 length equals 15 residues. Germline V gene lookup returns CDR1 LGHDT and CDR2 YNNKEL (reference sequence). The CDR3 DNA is TGTGCCAGCAGCTCATACGCCGGGACTCTTGAGACCCAGTACTTC. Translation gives CASSSYAGTLETQYF.

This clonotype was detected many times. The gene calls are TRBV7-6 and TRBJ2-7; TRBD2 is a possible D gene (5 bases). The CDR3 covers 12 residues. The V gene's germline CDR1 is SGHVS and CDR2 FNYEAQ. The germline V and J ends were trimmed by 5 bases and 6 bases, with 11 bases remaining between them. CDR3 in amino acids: CASSPSGLEQYF. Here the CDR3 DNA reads TGTGCCAGCAGCCCCAGCGGTCTCGAGCAGTACTTC.

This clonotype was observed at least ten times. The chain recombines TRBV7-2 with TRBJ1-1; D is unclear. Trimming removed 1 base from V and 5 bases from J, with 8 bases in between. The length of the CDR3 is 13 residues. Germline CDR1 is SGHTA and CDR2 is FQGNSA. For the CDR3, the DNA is TGTGCCAGCAGCTTAGTTCGTATGACTGAAGCTTTCTTT. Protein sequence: CASSLVRMTEAFF.

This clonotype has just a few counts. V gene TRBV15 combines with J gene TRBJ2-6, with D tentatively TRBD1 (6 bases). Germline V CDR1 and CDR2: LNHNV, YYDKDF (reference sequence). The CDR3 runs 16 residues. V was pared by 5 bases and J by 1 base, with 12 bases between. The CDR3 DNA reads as TGTGCCACCAGCGGCGAACAGGGATCTGGGGCCAACGTCCTGACTTTC. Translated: CATSGEQGSGANVLTF.

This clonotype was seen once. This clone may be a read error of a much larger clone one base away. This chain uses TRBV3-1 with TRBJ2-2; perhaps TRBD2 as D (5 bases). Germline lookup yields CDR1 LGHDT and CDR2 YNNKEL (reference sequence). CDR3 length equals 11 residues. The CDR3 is CASRNTGEPFF. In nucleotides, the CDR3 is TGTGCTTCTAGGAACACCGGGGAGCCGTTTTTT.

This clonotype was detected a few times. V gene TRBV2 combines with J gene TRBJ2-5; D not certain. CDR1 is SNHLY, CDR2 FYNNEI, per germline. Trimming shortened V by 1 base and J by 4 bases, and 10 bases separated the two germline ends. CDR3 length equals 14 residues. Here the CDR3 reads CASSEGPVGETQYF. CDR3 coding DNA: TGTGCCAGCAGTGAAGGGCCCGTAGGAGAGACCCAGTACTTC. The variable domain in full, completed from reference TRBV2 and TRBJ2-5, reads EPEVTQTPSHQVTQMGQEVILRCVPISNHLYFYWYRQILGQKVEFLVSFYNNEISEKSEIFDDQFSVERPDGSNFTLKIRSTKLEDSAMYFCASSEGPVGETQYFGPGTRLLVL.

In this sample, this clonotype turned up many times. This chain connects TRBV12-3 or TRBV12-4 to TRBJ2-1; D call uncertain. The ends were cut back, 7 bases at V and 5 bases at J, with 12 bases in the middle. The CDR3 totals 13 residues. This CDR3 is CASNLFSNNEQFF. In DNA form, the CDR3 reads TGTGCCAGCAACCTCTTCAGTAACAATGAGCAGTTCTTC.

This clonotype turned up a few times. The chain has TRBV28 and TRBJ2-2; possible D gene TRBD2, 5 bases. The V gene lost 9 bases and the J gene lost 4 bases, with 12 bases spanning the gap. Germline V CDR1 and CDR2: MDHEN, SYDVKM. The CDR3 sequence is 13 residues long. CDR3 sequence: CASIQDFTGELFF. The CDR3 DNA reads TGTGCCAGTATTCAGGACTTCACCGGGGAGCTGTTTTTT.

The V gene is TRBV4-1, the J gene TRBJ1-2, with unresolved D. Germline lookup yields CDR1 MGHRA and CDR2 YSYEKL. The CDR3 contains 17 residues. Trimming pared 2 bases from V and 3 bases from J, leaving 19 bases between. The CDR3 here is CASSQNARRRVDYGYTF. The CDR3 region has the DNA TGCGCCAGCAGCCAAAATGCCCGTCGGAGGGTGGACTATGGCTACACCTTC.

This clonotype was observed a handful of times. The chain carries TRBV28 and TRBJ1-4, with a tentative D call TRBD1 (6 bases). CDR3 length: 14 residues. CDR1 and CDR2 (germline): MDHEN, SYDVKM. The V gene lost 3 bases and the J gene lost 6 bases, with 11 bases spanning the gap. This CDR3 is CASSFTDSYEKLFF. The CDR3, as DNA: TGTGCCAGCAGTTTTACGGACAGCTATGAAAAACTGTTTTTT.

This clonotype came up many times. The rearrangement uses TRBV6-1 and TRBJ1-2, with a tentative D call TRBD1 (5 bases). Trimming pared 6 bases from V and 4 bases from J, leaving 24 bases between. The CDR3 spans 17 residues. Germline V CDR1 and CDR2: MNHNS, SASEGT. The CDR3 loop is CASRAAGLKGGPYGYTF. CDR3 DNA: TGTGCCAGCAGAGCCGCGGGACTAAAAGGAGGGCCCTATGGCTACACCTTC.

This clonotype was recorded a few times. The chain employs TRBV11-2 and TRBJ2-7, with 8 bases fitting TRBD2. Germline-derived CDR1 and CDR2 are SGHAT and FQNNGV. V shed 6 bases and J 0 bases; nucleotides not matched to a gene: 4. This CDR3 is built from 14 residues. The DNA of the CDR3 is TGTGCCAGCAGAACGACTAGCGCCTCCTACGAGCAGTACTTC. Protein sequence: CASRTTSASYEQYF.

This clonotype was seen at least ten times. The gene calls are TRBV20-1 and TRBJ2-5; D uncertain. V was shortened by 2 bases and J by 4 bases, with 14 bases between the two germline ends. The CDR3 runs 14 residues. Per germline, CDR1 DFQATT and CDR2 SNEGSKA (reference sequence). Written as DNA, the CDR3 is TGCAGTGCTAGATACGAACCCTTCGGAGAGACCCAGTACTTC. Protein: CSARYEPFGETQYF.

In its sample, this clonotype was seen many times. The CDR3 is CASSFRLAGVDEQYF. Written as DNA, the CDR3 is TGTGCCAGCAGTTTCCGACTAGCGGGAGTGGACGAGCAGTACTTC. The rearrangement links TRBV2 to TRBJ2-7, with 12 bases lining up with TRBD2. Germline loops: CDR1 SNHLY, CDR2 FYNNEI. V lost 5 bases and J lost 5; bases outside the gene matches: 7. This CDR3 is built from 15 residues. The variable domain in full, completed from reference TRBV2 and TRBJ2-7, reads EPEVTQTPSHQVTQMGQEVILRCVPISNHLYFYWYRQILGQKVEFLVSFYNNEISEKSEIFDDQFSVERPDGSNFTLKIRSTKLEDSAMYFCASSFRLAGVDEQYFGPGTRLTVT.

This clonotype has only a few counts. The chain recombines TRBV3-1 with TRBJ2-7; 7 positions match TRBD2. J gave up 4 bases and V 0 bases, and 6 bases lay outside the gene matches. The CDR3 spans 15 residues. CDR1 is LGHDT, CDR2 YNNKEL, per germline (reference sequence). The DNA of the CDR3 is TGTGCCAGCAGCCAAGATTTTTCTAGCGGATACGAGCAGTACTTC. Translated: CASSQDFSSGYEQYF.

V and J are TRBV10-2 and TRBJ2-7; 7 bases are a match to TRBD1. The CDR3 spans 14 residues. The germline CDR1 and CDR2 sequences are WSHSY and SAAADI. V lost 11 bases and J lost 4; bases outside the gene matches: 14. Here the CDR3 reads CALRAGTDLYEQYF. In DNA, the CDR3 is TGCGCCCTCAGGGCCGGGACAGATCTTTACGAGCAGTACTTC.

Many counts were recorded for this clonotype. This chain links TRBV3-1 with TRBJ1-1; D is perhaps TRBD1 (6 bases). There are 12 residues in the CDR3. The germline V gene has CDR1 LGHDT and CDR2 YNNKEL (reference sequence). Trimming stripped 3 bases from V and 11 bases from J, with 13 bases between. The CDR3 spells CASSQADSSAFF. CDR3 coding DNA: TGTGCCAGCAGCCAGGCGGACAGTTCGGCTTTCTTT. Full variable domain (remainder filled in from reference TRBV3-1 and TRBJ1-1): DTAVSQTPKYLVTQMGNDKSIKCEQNLGHDTMYWYKQDSKKFLKIMFSYNNKELIINETVPNRFSPKSPDKAHLNLHINSLELGDSAVYFCASSQADSSAFFGQGTRLTVV.

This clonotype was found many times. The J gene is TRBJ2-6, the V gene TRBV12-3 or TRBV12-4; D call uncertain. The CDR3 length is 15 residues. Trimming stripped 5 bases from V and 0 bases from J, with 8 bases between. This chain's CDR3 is CASSIQLSGANVLTF. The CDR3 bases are TGTGCCAGCAGTATCCAACTCTCTGGGGCCAACGTCCTGACTTTC.

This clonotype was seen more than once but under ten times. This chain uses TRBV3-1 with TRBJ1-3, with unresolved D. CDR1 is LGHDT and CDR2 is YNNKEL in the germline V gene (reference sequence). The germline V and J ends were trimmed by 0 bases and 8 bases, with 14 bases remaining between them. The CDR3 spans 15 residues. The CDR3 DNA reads TGTGCCAGCAGCCAAGATGGGCAGGAGAGAGACACCATATATTTT. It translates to CASSQDGQERDTIYF.

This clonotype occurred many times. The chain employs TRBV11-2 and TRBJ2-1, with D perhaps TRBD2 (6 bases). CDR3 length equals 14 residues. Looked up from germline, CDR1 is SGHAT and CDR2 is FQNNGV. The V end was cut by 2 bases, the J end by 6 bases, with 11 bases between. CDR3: CASSLMRGGNEQFF. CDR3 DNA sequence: TGTGCCAGCAGCTTAATGCGGGGCGGCAATGAGCAGTTCTTC.

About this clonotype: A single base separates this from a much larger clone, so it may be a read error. CDR3 bases: TGTGCCAGCAGCGATACCAGGACTTCCAATGAGCAGTTCTTC. It specifies CASSDTRTSNEQFF. The chain employs TRBV28 and TRBJ2-1, with D possibly matching TRBD2 (5 bases). From germline, CDR1 is MDHEN and CDR2 SYDVKM. V was shortened by 6 bases and J by 6 bases, with 15 bases between the two germline ends. The CDR3 consists of 14 residues.

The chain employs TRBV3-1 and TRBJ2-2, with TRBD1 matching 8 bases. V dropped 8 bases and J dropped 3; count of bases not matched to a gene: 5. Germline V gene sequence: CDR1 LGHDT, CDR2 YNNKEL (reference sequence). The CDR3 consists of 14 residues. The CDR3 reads CASAQGADTGELFF. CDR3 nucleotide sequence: TGTGCCAGCGCTCAGGGGGCCGACACCGGGGAGCTGTTTTTT.

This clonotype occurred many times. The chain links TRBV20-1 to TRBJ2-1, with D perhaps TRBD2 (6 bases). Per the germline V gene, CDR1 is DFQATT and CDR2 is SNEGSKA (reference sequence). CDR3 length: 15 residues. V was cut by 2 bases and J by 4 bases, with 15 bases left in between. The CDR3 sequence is CSARSGGKGYNEQFF. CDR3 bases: TGCAGTGCTAGATCTGGCGGGAAAGGTTACAATGAGCAGTTCTTC.

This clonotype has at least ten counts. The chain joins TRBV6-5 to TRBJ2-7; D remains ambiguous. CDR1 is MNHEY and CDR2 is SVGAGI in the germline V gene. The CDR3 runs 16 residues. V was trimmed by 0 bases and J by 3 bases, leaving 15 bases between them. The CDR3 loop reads CASSYSEDSAGYEQYF. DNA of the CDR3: TGTGCCAGCAGTTACTCAGAGGATTCGGCAGGCTACGAGCAGTACTTC.

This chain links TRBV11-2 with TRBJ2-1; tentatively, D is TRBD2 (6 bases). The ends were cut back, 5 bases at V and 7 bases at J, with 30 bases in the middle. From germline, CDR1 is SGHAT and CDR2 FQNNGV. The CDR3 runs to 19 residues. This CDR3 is CASSREEEAGRLVRNEQFF. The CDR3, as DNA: TGTGCCAGCAGCCGAGAAGAGGAGGCGGGAAGGTTGGTTCGGAATGAGCAGTTCTTC. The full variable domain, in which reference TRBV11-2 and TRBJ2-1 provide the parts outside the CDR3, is EAGVAQSPRYKIIEKRQSVAFWCNPISGHATLYWYQQILGQGPKLLIQFQNNGVVDDSQLPKDRFSAERLKGVDSTLKIQPAKLEDSAVYLCASSREEEAGRLVRNEQFFGPGTRLTVL.

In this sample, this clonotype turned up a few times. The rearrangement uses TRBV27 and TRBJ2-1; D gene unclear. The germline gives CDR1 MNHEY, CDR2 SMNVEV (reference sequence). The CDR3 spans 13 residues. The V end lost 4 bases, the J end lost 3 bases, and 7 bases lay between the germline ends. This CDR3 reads CASSWAGYNEQFF. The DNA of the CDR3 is TGTGCCAGCAGTTGGGCAGGCTACAATGAGCAGTTCTTC.

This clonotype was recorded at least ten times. The CDR3 DNA follows: TGTGCCAGCTCACCAACCCGCAGCAGGGGACTGCGCGATGAGCAGTTCTTC. The encoded protein is CASSPTRSRGLRDEQFF. The J gene is TRBJ2-1, the V gene TRBV18; D may be TRBD1 or TRBD2 (6 bases each). The V gene lost 2 bases and the J gene lost 8 bases, with 22 bases spanning the gap. The germline V gene has CDR1 KGHSH and CDR2 LQKENI. The CDR3 runs to 17 residues.

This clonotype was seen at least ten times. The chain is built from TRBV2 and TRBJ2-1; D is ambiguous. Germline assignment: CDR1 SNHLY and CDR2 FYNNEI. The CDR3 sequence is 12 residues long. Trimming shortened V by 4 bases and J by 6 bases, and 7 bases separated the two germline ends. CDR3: CASSVSGNEQFF. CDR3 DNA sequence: TGTGCCAGCAGTGTTTCCGGCAATGAGCAGTTCTTC. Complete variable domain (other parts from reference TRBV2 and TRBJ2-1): EPEVTQTPSHQVTQMGQEVILRCVPISNHLYFYWYRQILGQKVEFLVSFYNNEISEKSEIFDDQFSVERPDGSNFTLKIRSTKLEDSAMYFCASSVSGNEQFFGPGTRLTVL.

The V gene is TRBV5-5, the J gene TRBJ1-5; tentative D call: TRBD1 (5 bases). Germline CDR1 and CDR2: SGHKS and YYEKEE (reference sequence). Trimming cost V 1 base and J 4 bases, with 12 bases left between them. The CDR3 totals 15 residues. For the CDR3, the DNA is TGTGCCAGCAGCTTGTGGGGGGTGGAAAATCAGCCCCAGCATTTT. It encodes CASSLWGVENQPQHF.

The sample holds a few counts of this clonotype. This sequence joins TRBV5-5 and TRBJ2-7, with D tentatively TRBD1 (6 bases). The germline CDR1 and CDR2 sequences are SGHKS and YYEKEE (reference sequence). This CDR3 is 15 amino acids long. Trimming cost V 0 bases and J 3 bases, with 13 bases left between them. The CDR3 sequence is CASSLAGQINYEQYF. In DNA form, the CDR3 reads TGTGCCAGCAGCTTGGCCGGACAGATTAACTACGAGCAGTACTTC.

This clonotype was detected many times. CDR3 loop: CAWKRDNSYEQYF. CDR3 bases: TGTGCCTGGAAACGGGACAACTCCTACGAGCAGTACTTC. The genes are TRBV30 and TRBJ2-7; the D gene is possibly TRBD1 (6 bases). This CDR3 is 13 amino acids long. Germline V gives CDR1 GTSNPN, CDR2 SVGIG (reference sequence). Trimming removed 4 bases at V and 0 bases at J, with 10 bases between.

The CDR3 loop is CASSLAYGGSGYTF. The CDR3 DNA reads as TGTGCCAGCAGCTTAGCTTACGGGGGAAGTGGCTACACCTTC. The V gene is TRBV7-2, the J gene TRBJ1-2, with D possibly TRBD1 on 5 matching bases. Per germline, CDR1 SGHTA and CDR2 FQGNSA. Trimming pared 0 bases from V and 7 bases from J, leaving 12 bases between. There are 14 residues in the CDR3.